The T cell receptor beta chain described here comes from a study of human T cells and chemical hapten exposure. At the level of the study: Mostly female patients had alopecia areata, totalis or universalis. Findings and limits, study-wide: DPC sensitization produced no change in TCRs with frequency above 1 in 1000. With alopecia, donors may have immune responses unlike healthy people's.

The time point: patch test 2, 6 weeks after DPC sensitization. Treatment indicated: therapeutic diphenylcyclopropenone sensitization with weekly scalp DPC. Only after blood had been drawn was each patch test applied. This clonotype showed up many times. Its specificity is not known. With 7 bases removed from V and 0 bases from J, the gap between germline ends came to 20 bases. Germline assignment: CDR1 SGHAT and CDR2 FQNNGV. This CDR3 has 17 residues. One entry per CDR3 protein, called by TCRdb with MiXCR from the RACE reads. This table holds about 40,000 distinct CDR3 sequences, over 3% found once. The receptor's source is a man aged 40-49 years with alopecia areata. Some clones in this sample may be carry-over from other donors' samples. The source was whole blood, collected in connection with sensitization to the hapten diphenylcyclopropenone (DPC). The chain combines TRBV11-2 with TRBJ2-3, with D possibly TRBD2 on 6 matching bases. The CDR3: CASTPMGGATSTDTQYF. CDR3 bases: TGTGCCAGCACCCCGATGGGGGGAGCGACTAGCACAGATACGCAGTATTTT.